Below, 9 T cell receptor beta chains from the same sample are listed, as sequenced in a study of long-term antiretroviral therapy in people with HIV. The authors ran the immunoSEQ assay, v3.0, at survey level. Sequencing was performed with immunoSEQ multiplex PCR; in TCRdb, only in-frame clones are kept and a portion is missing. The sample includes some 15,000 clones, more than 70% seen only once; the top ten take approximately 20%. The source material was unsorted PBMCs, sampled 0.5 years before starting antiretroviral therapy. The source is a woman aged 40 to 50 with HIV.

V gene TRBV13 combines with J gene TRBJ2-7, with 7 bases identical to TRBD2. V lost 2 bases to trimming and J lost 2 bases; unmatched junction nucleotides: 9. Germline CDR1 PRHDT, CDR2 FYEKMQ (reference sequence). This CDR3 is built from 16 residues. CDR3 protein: CASSLREGQEAYEQYF. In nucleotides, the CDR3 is TGTGCCAGCAGCTTAAGGGAGGGGCAGGAGGCCTACGAGCAGTACTTC.

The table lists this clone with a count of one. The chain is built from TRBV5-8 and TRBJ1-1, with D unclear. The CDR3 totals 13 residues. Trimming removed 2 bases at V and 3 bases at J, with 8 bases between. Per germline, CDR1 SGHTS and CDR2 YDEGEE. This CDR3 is CASSFFRDTEAFF. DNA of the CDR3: TGTGCCAGCAGCTTCTTCCGCGACACTGAAGCTTTCTTT.

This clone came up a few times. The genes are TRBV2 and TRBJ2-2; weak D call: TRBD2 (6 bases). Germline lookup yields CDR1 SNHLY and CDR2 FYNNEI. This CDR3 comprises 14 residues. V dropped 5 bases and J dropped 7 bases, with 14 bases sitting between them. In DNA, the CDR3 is TGTGCCAGCAGTCTCCGGACTATCAACGGGGAGCTGTTTTTT. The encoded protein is CASSLRTINGELFF.

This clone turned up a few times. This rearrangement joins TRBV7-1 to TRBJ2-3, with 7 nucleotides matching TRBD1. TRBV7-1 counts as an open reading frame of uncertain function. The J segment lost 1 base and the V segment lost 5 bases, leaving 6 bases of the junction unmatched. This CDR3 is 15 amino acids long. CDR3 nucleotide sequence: TGTGCCAGCAGCCTGACAGGGATGGGCACAGATACGCAGTATTTT. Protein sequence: CASSLTGMGTDTQYF.

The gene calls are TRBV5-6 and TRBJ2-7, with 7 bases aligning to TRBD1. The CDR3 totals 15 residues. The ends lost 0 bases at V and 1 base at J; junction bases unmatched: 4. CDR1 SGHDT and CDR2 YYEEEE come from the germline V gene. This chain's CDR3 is CASSLAGTASYEQYF. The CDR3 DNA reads TGTGCCAGCAGCTTGGCCGGGACAGCGTCCTACGAGCAGTACTTC. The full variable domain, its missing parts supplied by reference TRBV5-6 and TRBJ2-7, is DAGVTQSPTHLIKTRGQQVTLRCSPKSGHDTVSWYQQALGQGPQFIFQYYEEEERQRGNFPDRFSGHQFPNYSSELNVNALLLGDSALYLCASSLAGTASYEQYFGPGTRLTVT.

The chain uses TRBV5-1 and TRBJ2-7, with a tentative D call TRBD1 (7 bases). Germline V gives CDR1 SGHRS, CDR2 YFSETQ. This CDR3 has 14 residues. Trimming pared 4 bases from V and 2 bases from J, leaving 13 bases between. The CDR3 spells CASSAQGGAYEQYF. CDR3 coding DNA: TGCGCCAGCAGCGCGCAGGGGGGAGCCTACGAGCAGTACTTC.

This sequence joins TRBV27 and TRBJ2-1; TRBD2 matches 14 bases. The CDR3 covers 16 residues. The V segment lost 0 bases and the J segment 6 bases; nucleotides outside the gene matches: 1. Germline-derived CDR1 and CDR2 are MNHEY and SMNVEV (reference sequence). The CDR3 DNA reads TGTGCCAGCAGTTTATCCGGACTAGCGGGAGGCAATGAGCAGTTCTTC. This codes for CASSLSGLAGGNEQFF.

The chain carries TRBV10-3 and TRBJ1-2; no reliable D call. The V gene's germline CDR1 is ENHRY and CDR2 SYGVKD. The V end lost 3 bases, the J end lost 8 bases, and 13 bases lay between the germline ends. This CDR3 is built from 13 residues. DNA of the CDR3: TGTGCCATCAGTGAAATAGGGAAGGACGGCTACACCTTC. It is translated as CAISEIGKDGYTF.

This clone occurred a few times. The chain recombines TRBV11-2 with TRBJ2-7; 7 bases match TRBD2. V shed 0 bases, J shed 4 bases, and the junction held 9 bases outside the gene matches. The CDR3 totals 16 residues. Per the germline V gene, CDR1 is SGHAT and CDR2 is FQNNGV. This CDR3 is CASSLDGLAALYEQYF. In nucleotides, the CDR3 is TGTGCCAGCAGCTTAGATGGGCTAGCGGCATTATACGAGCAGTACTTC.